These 15 T cell receptor beta chains originate from one sample sequenced in a study of T cells in Graves' hyperthyroidism and ophthalmopathy. RNA transcripts yielded amplified TCR beta CDR3 regions. The HTBI primer set served for first-round RT-PCR of the TCR CDR3. TCRdb reprocessed the multiplex PCR reads with MiXCR, giving one entry per CDR3 protein. The data show some 620,000 distinct CDR3 sequences, 15% to 20% seen once. Sequences were obtained from blood. The receptors originated from a woman in her twenties or thirties with Graves' hyperthyroidism.

This clonotype has at least ten counts. This sequence joins TRBV12-3 or TRBV12-4 and TRBJ2-5; 13 bases fit TRBD2. The CDR3 is made up of 15 amino acids. Trimming removed 6 bases from V and 4 bases from J; junction bases left unmatched: 5. The CDR3 DNA is TGTGCCAGCAGCACCGGGACTAGCGGGACAGAGACCCAGTACTTC. This sequence encodes CASSTGTSGTETQYF.

This clonotype was recorded many times. V and J are TRBV11-2 and TRBJ2-3; TRBD1 agrees at 7 bases. The trim removed 4 bases at V and 2 bases at J, leaving 9 bases unmatched. Looked up from germline, CDR1 is SGHAT and CDR2 is FQNNGV. CDR3 length: 16 amino acids. The CDR3 DNA reads as TGTGCCAGCAGCTCCGTCCTCGGGACAGACACAGATACGCAGTATTTT. It translates to CASSSVLGTDTDTQYF.

This clonotype appeared a few times. This chain joins TRBV24-1 and TRBJ1-2, with 8 bases that match TRBD1. V lost 2 bases and J lost 2; bases outside the gene matches: 3. The CDR3 has 15 residues. Germline loops: CDR1 KGHDR, CDR2 SFDVKD. CDR3 residues: CATSDWPGGNYGYTF. The CDR3 nucleotides read TGTGCCACCAGTGATTGGCCAGGGGGCAACTATGGCTACACCTTC.

This clonotype appeared a few times. The chain couples TRBV5-1 to TRBJ2-5; 7 bases are a match to TRBD1. CDR3 length: 15 residues. Trimming took 0 bases from V and 1 from J; bases not matched to a gene: 3. Per the germline V gene, CDR1 is SGHRS and CDR2 is YFSETQ. For the CDR3, the DNA is TGCGCCAGCAGCTTGGACCCAGGGGGCCAAGAGACCCAGTACTTC. Its protein product is CASSLDPGGQETQYF.

This clonotype has ten or more counts. This chain uses TRBV12-3 or TRBV12-4 with TRBJ2-1; a possible D gene is TRBD2 (6 bases). V lost 7 bases and J lost 2, with 15 bases in between. CDR3 length: 15 amino acids. CDR3 region: CASTASGVPYNEQFF. For the CDR3, the DNA is TGTGCCAGCACCGCTTCGGGGGTACCCTACAATGAGCAGTTCTTC.

This clonotype was observed many times. The chain employs TRBV3-1 and TRBJ2-3; D ambiguous. The CDR3 covers 13 residues. The ends were cut back, 3 bases at V and 9 bases at J, with 13 bases in the middle. Germline V gene lookup returns CDR1 LGHDT and CDR2 YNNKEL (reference sequence). CDR3 bases: TGTGCCAGCAGCCAGGAGACTTCCGCGACGCAGTATTTT. Its translation is CASSQETSATQYF.

This clonotype was detected only a few times. The chain couples TRBV9 to TRBJ2-7; TRBD1 matches at 7 bases. CDR3 length equals 14 residues. In germline, CDR1 is SGDLS, CDR2 YYNGEE. Unmatched junction bases numbered 2, after V lost 1 base and J lost 1 base. The CDR3 here is CASSVQQGSYEQYF. The CDR3 bases are TGTGCCAGCAGCGTACAACAGGGGTCCTACGAGCAGTACTTC.

This clonotype came up a few times. The gene calls are TRBV3-1 and TRBJ2-7, with 7 bases lining up with TRBD2. This CDR3 is built from 16 residues. The junction had 11 bases not matched to a gene; V was cut back by 4 bases and J by 2 bases. Germline V CDR1 and CDR2: LGHDT, YNNKEL (reference sequence). CDR3 loop: CASSPPKRDHTYEQYF. The CDR3 region has the DNA TGTGCCAGCAGCCCTCCTAAGCGGGACCATACCTACGAGCAGTACTTC.

This clonotype showed up just a few times. CDR3 sequence reads: CASSPRIADSDEQFF. CDR3 nucleotides: TGTGCCAGCAGTCCCCGGATCGCCGACTCTGATGAGCAGTTCTTC. The chain links TRBV27 to TRBJ2-1, with D hard to call. Germline V CDR1 and CDR2: MNHEY, SMNVEV (reference sequence). This CDR3 contains 15 residues. The V and J ends lost 5 bases and 8 bases respectively, with 19 bases between them.

J is TRBJ2-3 and V is TRBV29-1; possibly TRBD2 for D (7 bases). Trimming took 7 bases from V and 4 from J, leaving 21 bases between them. Germline loops: CDR1 SQVTM, CDR2 ANQGSEA. The CDR3 contains 15 residues. The CDR3, as DNA: TGCAGCGCCCCAGGGGTTGGGGGAGGGCCAGATACGCAGTATTTT. Its protein is CSAPGVGGGPDTQYF.

The rearrangement links TRBV7-9 to TRBJ2-2; D may be TRBD1 (6 bases). This CDR3 has 14 amino acids. Germline V gene lookup returns CDR1 SEHNR and CDR2 FQNEAQ (reference sequence). The V end was cut by 8 bases, the J end by 6 bases, with 16 bases between. For the CDR3, the DNA is TGTGCCAGCTTTACAACAGGGATCCCCGGGGAGCTGTTTTTT. It specifies CASFTTGIPGELFF.

Concerning this clonotype: A much more abundant neighbour one base away suggests this may be a read error. The chain employs TRBV5-4 and TRBJ1-2; D might be TRBD1 (6 bases). V was trimmed by 4 bases and J by 2 bases, leaving 12 bases between them. CDR3 length equals 14 residues. The germline CDR1 and CDR2 sequences are SGHNT and YYREEE (reference sequence). The CDR3 loop is CASSGDITNYGYTF. The CDR3 nucleotides are TGTGCCAGCAGCGGGGACATCACCAACTATGGCTACACCTTC.

This chain uses TRBV3-1 with TRBJ1-5, with 10 positions matching TRBD1. Germline trimming cut 10 bases from V and 3 bases from J; bases unmatched to any gene: 12. CDR3 size: 16 residues. The germline V gene encodes CDR1 LGHDT and CDR2 YNNKEL (reference sequence). The DNA of the CDR3 is TGTGCCACCACCCCTCCGGGACAGGGGAACAATCAGCCCCAGCATTTT. Protein product: CATTPPGQGNNQPQHF.

A single count supports this clonotype. The gene calls are TRBV24-1 and TRBJ1-1; D is unresolved. Germline CDR1 and CDR2: KGHDR and SFDVKD. The CDR3 consists of 13 residues. Trimming shortened V by 4 bases and J by 5 bases, and 10 bases separated the two germline ends. The CDR3 is CATSDNYGTEAFF. Here the CDR3 DNA reads TGTGCCACCAGTGACAATTACGGGACTGAAGCTTTCTTT.

V is TRBV29-1 and J is TRBJ2-2, with D tentatively TRBD2 (5 bases). This CDR3 has 15 residues. Trimming cost V 2 bases and J 9 bases, with 19 bases left between them. Looked up from germline, CDR1 is SQVTM and CDR2 is ANQGSEA. This CDR3 is CSVELIQTPGRELFF. In DNA form, the CDR3 reads TGCAGCGTTGAACTCATCCAGACCCCGGGAAGGGAGCTGTTTTTT.